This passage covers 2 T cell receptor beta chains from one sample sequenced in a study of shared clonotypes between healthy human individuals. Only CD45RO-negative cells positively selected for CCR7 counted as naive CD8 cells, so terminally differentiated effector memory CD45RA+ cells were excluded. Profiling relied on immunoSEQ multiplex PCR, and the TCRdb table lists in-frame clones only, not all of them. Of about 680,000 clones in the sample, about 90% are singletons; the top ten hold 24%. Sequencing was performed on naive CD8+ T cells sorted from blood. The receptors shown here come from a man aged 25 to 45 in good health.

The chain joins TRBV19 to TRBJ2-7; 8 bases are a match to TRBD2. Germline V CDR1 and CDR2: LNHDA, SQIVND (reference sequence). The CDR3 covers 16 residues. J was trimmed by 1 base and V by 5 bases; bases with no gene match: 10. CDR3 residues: CASSPRPGLESYEQYF. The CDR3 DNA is TGTGCCAGTAGTCCCCGGCCGGGACTAGAGTCCTACGAGCAGTACTTC.

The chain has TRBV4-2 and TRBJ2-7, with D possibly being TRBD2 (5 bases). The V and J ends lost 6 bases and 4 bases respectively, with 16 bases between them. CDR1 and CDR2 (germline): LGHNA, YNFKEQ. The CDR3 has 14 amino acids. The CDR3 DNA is TGTGCCAGCAGGCCAAGTGAGGGTTCTTACGAGCAGTACTTC. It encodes CASRPSEGSYEQYF.